The present T cell receptor (beta chain) was sequenced within a study of T cell responses to AZD1222 COVID-19 vaccine. About the study: Pooled together were second doses at about 4 or about 12 weeks.

Sequencing was performed with immunoSEQ multiplex PCR; in TCRdb, only in-frame clones are kept and a portion is missing. The sample carries 150,000 to 180,000 clones, around 90% recorded once. The length of the CDR3 is 15 residues. CDR1 SGHRS and CDR2 YFSETQ come from the germline V gene. Unmatched junction bases numbered 8, after V lost 7 bases and J lost 2 bases. Only one count was recorded for this clone. Its antigen is unidentified. Findings of the study overall: Recipients of AZD1222 seropositive at baseline numbered only 6 or 7. The donors showed a predominance of white British ancestry and of females, with possible underestimation of clonal diversity.

The specimen was peripheral blood, collected on day 0 of AZD1222 vaccination. The receptor was derived from an adult in good health. This chain uses TRBV5-1 with TRBJ2-7, with 11 positions matching TRBD2. The CDR3 loop is CASGLLAGVTYEQYF. In DNA form, the CDR3 reads TGCGCCAGCGGCCTACTAGCGGGGGTGACCTACGAGCAGTACTTC.